A selection of T cell receptor beta chains follows, all from one sample in a study of T cells after posttransplantation cyclophosphamide. Method: immunoSEQ multiplex PCR; TCRdb's copy keeps in-frame clones and lacks some. The sample presents 24,000 or so clones, none singletons. The sequenced sample was PBMCs. These TCRs come from a woman between 50 and 59 years old in good health, CMV-negative, and a related stem cell transplant donor. Both conserved end residues are part of each CDR3.

j_call v_call cdr3_aa
TRBJ1-4 TRBV18 CASSHGQGAANEKLFF
TRBJ2-1 TRBV30 CAWVGASADSYNEQFF
TRBJ2-7 TRBV5-1 CASSPSSGGYEQYF
TRBJ1-2 TRBV2 CASVLRDRVYGYTF
TRBJ1-2 TRBV28 CASSSIIWGGGPYNYGYTF
TRBJ2-5 TRBV6-1 CASSEAGTSGDSYSETQYF
TRBJ1-2 TRBV5-4 CASSLRTGNHGYTF
TRBJ2-1 TRBV2 CASRPGYEQFF
TRBJ2-7 TRBV27 CASSFRDRKYEQYF
TRBJ1-2 TRBV29-1 CSVDGVAQGVYGYTF
TRBJ2-2 TRBV5-5 CASISFRAVNTGELFF